A selection of T cell receptor beta chains follows, all from one sample in a study of blood T cells in healthy people across ages. From the 5' RACE reads, TCRdb called clonotypes with MiXCR, one entry per CDR3 protein. The sample contains around 1.5 million distinct CDR3 sequences, about 31% of which appear only once. Input material: blood. The receptors derive from a woman in her 30s in good health. Each CDR3 is given with its conserved first and last residue. D genes are given only for firm matches. A row's size may be missing; if present it is once, few, many or a size class.

d_call	v_call	clone_size	j_call	cdr3_nt	cdr3_aa
.	TRBV3-1	.	TRBJ2-7	TGTGCCAGCAGCCAAGATTTACTTGGCTACGAGCAGTACTTC	CASSQDLLGYEQYF
.	TRBV6-1	.	TRBJ1-2	TGTGCCAGCAGTGAATCCCGCCCCTGGGATGGCTACACCTTC	CASSESRPWDGYTF
TRBD2	TRBV28	.	TRBJ2-6	TGTGCCAGCAGACCAAGGGGACTAGCGGGTTTAAGGGGGGCCAACGTCCTGACTTTC	CASRPRGLAGLRGANVLTF
.	TRBV5-1	.	TRBJ2-5	TGCGCCAGCTCCGATGGGGGGGGCTTGGAGACCCAGTACTTC	CASSDGGGLETQYF
TRBD1	TRBV20-1	few	TRBJ1-4	TGCAGTGCCACAGGGGGGTTGGCTAATGAAAAACTGTTTTTT	CSATGGLANEKLFF
TRBD1	TRBV5-1	.	TRBJ1-6	TGCGCCAGCAGCCCGGAGGGGACAGGGGGCAGAAGTAGTTCACCCCTCCACTTT	CASSPEGTGGRSSSPLHF
TRBD2	TRBV4-2	few	TRBJ2-7	TGTGCCAGCAGCCAAGAGCTAGCGGGGGGCCCCTACGAGCAGTACTTC	CASSQELAGGPYEQYF
.	TRBV6-1	.	TRBJ2-2	TGTGCCAGCAGCCGAACAGCTGGGGGGAAGAACACCGGGGAGCTGTTTTTT	CASSRTAGGKNTGELFF
TRBD1	TRBV3-1	.	TRBJ2-7	TGTGCCGGCAGCCAAGATCCAACCGGGACAGTTAATGCCTACGAGCAGTACTTC	CAGSQDPTGTVNAYEQYF
.	TRBV10-3	.	TRBJ1-1	TGTGCCATCAGTGACTACGACAACACTGAAGCTTTCTTT	CAISDYDNTEAFF
TRBD2	TRBV7-6	few	TRBJ2-1	TGTGCCAGCAGCTTAGGGGGAAGTAGCGGGGGCATGACCTTCAATGAGCAGTTCTTC	CASSLGGSSGGMTFNEQFF
.	TRBV7-2	few	TRBJ2-7	TGTGCCAGCGGCTTCAGGGTTCCCCACGAGCAGTACTTC	CASGFRVPHEQYF
TRBD1	TRBV6-5	.	TRBJ1-4	TGTGCCAGCAGCTACGGGACAGGGGACGAAAAACTGTTTTTT	CASSYGTGDEKLFF
.	TRBV7-2	.	TRBJ2-3	TGTGCCAGCAGCCCAGGGGACTCGCTTGGGGATACGCAGTATTTT	CASSPGDSLGDTQYF
.	TRBV5-5	.	TRBJ1-6	TGTGCCAGCAGCCCTTGGGGGGGCCCATATAATTCACCCCTCCACTTT	CASSPWGGPYNSPLHF
.	TRBV6-2/TRBV6-3	.	TRBJ2-1	TGTGCCAGCAGTTACCTTCGGGACAGCGGGAATGAGCAGTTCTTC	CASSYLRDSGNEQFF
.	TRBV27	.	TRBJ2-5	TGTGCCAGCAGTTTTAATTCAGTAGGAGAAGCTAGCGGTGCGAGGGGGCCAGAGACCCAGTACTTC	CASSFNSVGEASGARGPETQYF
TRBD1	TRBV28	.	TRBJ1-6	TGTGCCAGCAGCCTTACAGGGGGACCCCTCCACTTT	CASSLTGGPLHF
.	TRBV29-1	.	TRBJ2-4	TGCAGCGTTTGGCGAGAGGTGGCCAAAAACATCCAGTACTTC	CSVWREVAKNIQYF
.	TRBV29-1	.	TRBJ2-7	TGCAGCGTCTCAAGGTACCCCTACGGGCAGTACTTC	CSVSRYPYGQYF